In this sample, the clone carrying this TCR beta chain turned up many times. Its antigen is as yet unknown. Only one heparinised blood draw was taken per donor, and its volume averaged about 116 mL. Via CD45RO/CCR7/CD25/CD127/CD95/CD27, cells of the CD4+ naive, central memory, regulatory and stem cell-like memory subsets were sorted. Expressed TCRB transcripts were sequenced because the entire RNA isolate underwent reverse transcription. Profiling relied on immunoSEQ multiplex PCR, and the TCRdb table lists in-frame clones only, not all of them. The table records around 290,000 clones, 8% of them present only once. These data come from a study of beta chain features in type 1 diabetes. Study conclusions and caveats: The study found fewer insertions and more deletions at VDJ junctions in type 1 diabetes patients.

V dropped 11 bases and J dropped 3 bases, with 4 bases sitting between them. The CDR3 is 10 residues long. CDR1 and CDR2 (germline): SEHNR, FQNEAQ (reference sequence). This rearrangement joins TRBV7-9 to TRBJ2-2; D gene uncertain. This TCR derives from a woman in her late teens or twenties in good health. Source material: central memory CD4+ T cells from blood. This CDR3 reads CAGDTGELFF. CDR3 DNA: TGTGCCGGCGACACCGGGGAGCTGTTTTTT.